This T cell receptor beta chain was sequenced in a study of blood T cell repertoires in COVID-19. CDR3 length: 11 amino acids. Trimming pared 6 bases from V and 5 bases from J, leaving 6 bases between. CDR1 MNHEY and CDR2 SVGAGI come from the germline V gene. Clones were sequenced by immunoSEQ multiplex PCR, and TCRdb holds only the in-frame ones, with some missing. The table has about 80,000 clones, around 88% seen once. This receptor was identified in a woman older than 75 with acute or convalescent COVID-19. The chain is built from TRBV6-5 and TRBJ2-3; D uncertain. Sequenced: peripheral blood. The CDR3 coding sequence is TGTGCCAGCAGCCTTCGAGATACGCAGTATTTT. It is translated as CASSLRDTQYF.